This is a list of T cell receptor beta chains from one sample in a study of T cell responses to AZD1222 COVID-19 vaccine. Clones were read by immunoSEQ multiplex PCR, and TCRdb kept only the in-frame ones, dropping some. The sample contains more than 80,000 clones, around 90% of which appear only once. The sample consisted of peripheral blood, taken on day 0 of AZD1222 vaccination. Source of these receptors: an adult in good health. The CDR3 runs from the conserved cysteine through the conserved F or W. The order of the fields is clone size, D gene, J gene, V gene, CDR3 protein, CDR3 DNA. The D gene is left open where the match is weak. The listing skips clone size in some rows; elsewhere it reads once, few, many or a size class.

>NA|NA|TRBJ1-1|TRBV19
CASSITGMNTEAFF
TGTGCCAGTAGTATTACAGGCATGAACACTGAAGCTTTCTTT
>NA|NA|TRBJ2-1|TRBV2
CASSEPVEQFF
TGTGCCAGCAGTGAACCCGTGGAGCAGTTCTTC
>NA|NA|TRBJ2-1|TRBV21-1
CARPGRNNEQFF
TGTGCCAGACCCGGGCGGAACAATGAGCAGTTCTTC
>NA|TRBD1|TRBJ2-2|TRBV27
CASSRARDRGRVVTGELFF
TGTGCCAGCAGCCGGGCCCGGGACAGGGGAAGGGTTGTAACCGGGGAGCTGTTTTTT
>NA|TRBD2|TRBJ2-7|TRBV5-4
CASSLGTSGPREQYF
TGTGCCAGCAGCTTGGGAACTAGCGGCCCCCGGGAGCAGTACTTC
>NA|NA|TRBJ2-7|TRBV5-4
CASSLGHNGEQYF
TGTGCCAGCAGCTTGGGCCACAATGGCGAGCAGTACTTC
>NA|NA|TRBJ2-5|TRBV4-2
CASSQDWITEGGETQYF
TGTGCCAGCAGCCAAGATTGGATAACAGAAGGAGGAGAGACCCAGTACTTC
>NA|TRBD1|TRBJ1-2|TRBV25-1
CASSALRTGGGGYTF
TGTGCCAGCAGTGCATTACGTACAGGGGGTGGCGGCTACACCTTC
>NA|TRBD2|TRBJ2-1|TRBV2
CASSESGSTYNEQFF
TGTGCCAGCAGTGAAAGCGGGAGCACCTACAATGAGCAGTTCTTC
>NA|TRBD1|TRBJ2-3|TRBV19
CASKGQDQLLTDTQYF
TGTGCCAGTAAGGGACAGGACCAATTACTCACAGATACGCAGTATTTT
>NA|NA|TRBJ2-3|TRBV11-2
CASSLGSEGDTQYF
TGTGCCAGCAGCTTAGGCAGTGAAGGAGATACGCAGTATTTT
>NA|NA|TRBJ2-1|TRBV7-8
CASSLGEALPGNEQFF
TGTGCCAGCAGCTTAGGGGAGGCTCTCCCGGGGAATGAGCAGTTCTTC
>NA|TRBD2|TRBJ2-3|TRBV6-5
CASWTGRVADTQYF
TGTGCCAGCTGGACGGGGAGGGTTGCAGATACGCAGTATTTT
>once|NA|TRBJ2-3|TRBV6-1
CASSEARPEVADTQYF
TGTGCCAGCAGTGAAGCAAGGCCTGAGGTAGCAGATACGCAGTATTTT
>NA|TRBD1|TRBJ1-2|TRBV4-1
CASSQRPGQGSYGYTF
TGCGCCAGCAGCCAACGGCCGGGACAGGGGAGCTATGGCTACACCTTC
>once|TRBD1|TRBJ1-1|TRBV5-1
CASSWNRGVNTEAFF
TGCGCCAGCAGTTGGAACAGGGGGGTGAACACTGAAGCTTTCTTT
>NA|TRBD2|TRBJ2-1|TRBV10-3
CAIRVSGRANEQFF
TGTGCCATCAGAGTTAGCGGGAGGGCCAATGAGCAGTTCTTC
>NA|TRBD2|TRBJ2-1|TRBV10-3
CATQGSFGVASGKDNEQFF
TGTGCCACCCAGGGCAGTTTTGGGGTCGCTAGCGGGAAGGACAATGAGCAGTTCTTC
>NA|TRBD2|TRBJ2-3|TRBV27
CASSLLGGGTSVYF
TGTGCCAGCAGTTTATTAGGCGGGGGGACTAGCGTGTATTTT
>NA|NA|TRBJ1-5|TRBV4-2
CASSHIDSDDQPQHF
TGTGCCAGCAGCCACATTGACAGTGATGATCAGCCCCAGCATTTT
>NA|TRBD2|TRBJ2-7|TRBV9
CASSPSLTSGSYEQYF
TGTGCCAGCAGCCCCAGCCTCACTAGCGGTAGCTACGAGCAGTACTTC
>NA|NA|TRBJ2-1|TRBV27
CASSLRGTYNEQFF
TGTGCCAGCAGTTTAAGGGGGACCTACAATGAGCAGTTCTTC
>few|NA|TRBJ2-7|TRBV5-1
CASSLGPPGSSSYEQYF
TGCGCCAGCAGCTTGGGCCCACCGGGGTCCAGCTCCTACGAGCAGTACTTC
>NA|NA|TRBJ1-5|TRBV21-1
CASSKEEGYNQPQHF
TGTGCCAGCAGCAAAGAGGAAGGGTACAATCAGCCCCAGCATTTT
>NA|NA|TRBJ1-3|TRBV28
CASSPLGLAGNTIYF
TGTGCCAGCAGTCCCCTCGGCTTGGCTGGAAACACCATATATTTT
>NA|NA|TRBJ2-2|TRBV20-1
CSASPQPSYGELFF
TGCAGTGCTAGTCCCCAACCTAGTTACGGGGAGCTGTTTTTT
>NA|NA|TRBJ1-1|TRBV6-5
CASSSGHTGNTEAFF
TGTGCCAGCAGTTCGGGACATACCGGGAACACTGAAGCTTTCTTT
>NA|NA|TRBJ1-4|TRBV3-1/TRBV3-2
CASSSQGREKLFF
TGTGCCAGCAGCTCCCAGGGAAGGGAAAAACTGTTTTTT
>NA|NA|TRBJ2-6|TRBV12-5
CASGLPVQTGSGANVLTF
TGTGCTAGTGGTTTGCCGGTCCAGACAGGTTCTGGGGCCAACGTCCTGACTTTC
>NA|NA|TRBJ2-1|TRBV19
CASSISHLFNEQFF
TGTGCCAGTAGTATTTCCCATTTGTTTAATGAGCAGTTCTTC
>NA|NA|TRBJ2-2|TRBV3-1/TRBV3-2
CASSPETAFDGELFF
TGTGCCAGCAGCCCTGAGACTGCATTTGACGGGGAGCTGTTTTTT
>NA|NA|TRBJ2-1|TRBV2
CASRLGEQFF
TGTGCCAGCAGACTCGGGGAGCAGTTCTTC
>NA|NA|TRBJ1-2|TRBV10-3
CAISESGRENGYTF
TGTGCCATCAGTGAGTCTGGACGGGAGAATGGCTACACCTTC
>once|TRBD1|TRBJ2-3|TRBV5-8
CASSLSYRGPSTDTQYF
TGTGCCAGCAGCTTGTCGTACAGGGGGCCTAGCACAGATACGCAGTATTTT
>NA|NA|TRBJ1-2|TRBV12-3/TRBV12-4
CASSWGEGGYTF
TGTGCCAGCAGTTGGGGGGAGGGTGGCTACACCTTC
>NA|TRBD2|TRBJ2-2|TRBV3-1/TRBV3-2
CASRPGTSGLTGELFF
TGTGCCAGCAGGCCCGGGACTAGCGGCCTTACCGGGGAGCTGTTTTTT
>NA|NA|TRBJ1-5|TRBV28
CASSFSSNQPQHF
TGTGCCAGCAGTTTCAGTAGCAATCAGCCCCAGCATTTT